One and the same sample provided the 28 T cell receptor beta chains below, sequenced in a study of cytomegalovirus exposure and HLA in healthy donors. PCR was performed using 60 Vbeta and 13 Jbeta primers. Produced via immunoSEQ multiplex PCR; TCRdb's table is partial and in-frame only. The sample contains 150,000 or so clones, 76% of which appear only once. The specimen sequenced was PBMCs. These receptors originate from a male donor in good health and CMV-seronegative.

This sequence joins TRBV4-1 and TRBJ1-6, with TRBD1 identical over 9 bases. The germline gives CDR1 MGHRA, CDR2 YSYEKL. V was pared by 3 bases and J by 10 bases, with 7 bases of the junction left unmatched. CDR3 length: 15 amino acids. The CDR3 here is CASSHGQGRRSPLHF. In DNA, the CDR3 is TGCGCCAGCAGCCATGGACAGGGGAGGCGGTCACCCCTCCACTTT.

The chain couples TRBV7-2 to TRBJ2-7, with 7 bases lining up with TRBD2. In germline, CDR1 is SGHTA, CDR2 FQGNSA. V lost 5 bases, J lost 2 bases, and 9 bases stayed unmatched. CDR3 length equals 15 residues. CDR3 residues: CASSVVAGVTYEQYF. CDR3 nucleotide sequence: TGTGCCAGCAGCGTTGTCGCGGGAGTCACCTACGAGCAGTACTTC.

On this clone itself: Distinct nucleotide sequences in the sample also encode this CDR3. The rearrangement joins TRBV5-6 to TRBJ2-7; D not resolved. The V end was cut by 4 bases, the J end by 3 bases, with 5 bases between. The CDR3 extends over 11 amino acids. Germline V gene sequence: CDR1 SGHDT, CDR2 YYEEEE. In DNA form, the CDR3 reads TGTGCCAGCAGCCTGCGCTACGAGCAGTACTTC. The encoded protein is CASSLRYEQYF.

V is TRBV7-9 and J is TRBJ2-7; TRBD1 is a possible D gene (8 bases). This CDR3 has 15 amino acids. V was clipped by 2 bases and J by 2 bases, with 13 bases between them. CDR1 and CDR2 from the germline V gene are SEHNR and FQNEAQ (reference sequence). CDR3 nucleotides: TGTGCCAGCAGCTTACGGACAGGGACTACCTACGAGCAGTACTTC. Protein product: CASSLRTGTTYEQYF.

This clone is a singleton in its sample. The chain is built from TRBV28 and TRBJ1-1; D perhaps matches TRBD1 (6 bases). V was clipped by 5 bases and J by 8 bases, with 24 bases between them. Germline CDR1 and CDR2: MDHEN and SYDVKM. The CDR3 has 16 residues. The CDR3 loop is CASSPNGLGGGPEAFF. CDR3 sequence (DNA): TGTGCCAGCAGTCCCAACGGACTAGGAGGGGGACCCGAAGCTTTCTTT.

The chain joins TRBV28 to TRBJ1-4; the match to TRBD1 covers 8 bases. The V and J ends lost 6 bases and 0 bases, in that order; junction bases with no gene match: 6. Per germline, CDR1 MDHEN and CDR2 SYDVKM. The CDR3 has 16 amino acids. DNA of the CDR3: TGTGCCAGCAGGGGGACAGGCACCTCAACTAATGAAAAACTGTTTTTT. Encoded protein: CASRGTGTSTNEKLFF.

The chain links TRBV2 to TRBJ1-5; TRBD1 matches at 8 bases. From germline, CDR1 is SNHLY and CDR2 FYNNEI. The CDR3 loop spans 14 amino acids. V shed 4 bases, J shed 6 bases, and the junction held 5 bases outside the gene matches. The CDR3 DNA reads TGTGCCAGCAGTGCCGGACAGGGAGGTCAGCCCCAGCATTTT. Translation: CASSAGQGGQPQHF.

The rearrangement links TRBV5-1 to TRBJ2-5, with 11 nucleotides matching TRBD1. The germline V gene has CDR1 SGHRS and CDR2 YFSETQ. The length of the CDR3 is 16 residues. The ends lost 0 bases at V and 4 bases at J; junction bases unmatched: 5. CDR3 amino acids: CASSLGLGQGGETQYF. The CDR3 DNA is TGCGCCAGCAGCTTGGGCCTGGGACAGGGGGGAGAGACCCAGTACTTC.

The gene calls are TRBV4-3 and TRBJ2-1; weak D call: TRBD2 (6 bases). Germline-derived CDR1 and CDR2 are LGHNA and YSLEER. The CDR3 is 15 amino acids. Trimming took 1 base from V and 4 from J, leaving 11 bases between them. CDR3 coding DNA: TGCGCCAGCAGCCAAGTAGGTGGAGGGTACAATGAGCAGTTCTTC. Translated: CASSQVGGGYNEQFF.

This sequence joins TRBV18 and TRBJ1-6; D remains unclear. Germline-derived CDR1 and CDR2 are KGHSH and LQKENI. The CDR3 is 15 residues long. Between the trimmed V and J ends, which lost 3 bases and 7 bases, there was a span of 13 bases. The chain's CDR3 is CASSPQGRRNSPLHF. The CDR3 DNA sequence: TGTGCCAGCTCACCCCAAGGGAGGCGGAATTCACCCCTCCACTTT.

The chain has TRBV7-2 and TRBJ2-1; D gene unclear. V lost 5 bases, J lost 9 bases, and 20 bases lay in between. Germline V gene sequence: CDR1 SGHTA, CDR2 FQGNSA. The CDR3 length is 15 residues. The CDR3 nucleotides are TGTGCCAGCAGCCTGCAAGTTAGCTTCAGTGCTGAGCAGTTCTTC. This sequence encodes CASSLQVSFSAEQFF.

The CDR3 DNA follows: TGTGCCAGCAGCTCATTAGGGGGGACAGGGGGTTTCTCCTACGAGCAGTACTTC. It translates to CASSSLGGTGGFSYEQYF. J is TRBJ2-7 and V is TRBV9; 11 bases agree with TRBD1. The CDR3 spans 18 residues. The germline V gene has CDR1 SGDLS and CDR2 YYNGEE. The ends lost 4 bases at V and 0 bases at J; junction bases unmatched: 12.

This chain connects TRBV18 to TRBJ2-2, with 9 nucleotides matching TRBD1. Germline CDR1 KGHSH, CDR2 LQKENI. This CDR3 is built from 18 residues. V lost 2 bases, J lost 5 bases, and 12 bases stayed unmatched. CDR3 in amino acids: CASSPGHRGPLGTGELFF. Here the CDR3 DNA reads TGTGCCAGCTCACCAGGACACAGGGGGCCCCTCGGGACCGGGGAGCTGTTTTTT.

The chain is built from TRBV2 and TRBJ2-1; a possible D gene is TRBD2 (6 bases). The V end was cut by 9 bases, the J end by 7 bases, with 7 bases between. Germline values: CDR1 SNHLY, CDR2 FYNNEI. The CDR3 has 10 amino acids. The CDR3 DNA reads as TGTGCCAGTGGGGGGAATGAGCAGTTCTTC. Its translation is CASGGNEQFF.

The chain carries TRBV15 and TRBJ2-3, with TRBD1 matching over 7 bases. Germline CDR1 LNHNV, CDR2 YYDKDF (reference sequence). The J segment lost 2 bases and the V segment lost 0 bases, leaving 5 bases of the junction unmatched. The CDR3 has 16 residues. CDR3 bases: TGTGCCACCAGCAGAGAGGGACAGAGACTCACAGATACGCAGTATTTT. This gives the protein CATSREGQRLTDTQYF.

This chain links TRBV5-1 with TRBJ1-6; 9 bases agree with TRBD1. Per the germline V gene, CDR1 is SGHRS and CDR2 is YFSETQ. V lost 0 bases and J lost 7; bases outside the gene matches: 5. The CDR3 runs to 16 residues. The CDR3 protein is CASSLEGQGGNSPLHF. Written as DNA, the CDR3 is TGCGCCAGCAGCTTGGAGGGACAGGGCGGGAATTCACCCCTCCACTTT.

This clone showed up just a few times. This chain joins TRBV5-8 and TRBJ2-5; 9 positions agree with TRBD1. Judging by the DNA end, TRBJ2-7 fits better; the J call may be wrong. CDR1 is SGHTS, CDR2 YDEGEE, per germline. This CDR3 comprises 13 residues. This CDR3 is CASSRQGGSEQYF. For the CDR3, the DNA is TGTGCCAGCAGCCGACAGGGGGGCAGCGAGCAGTACTTC.

This clone was seen a few times. This chain uses TRBV5-1 with TRBJ2-7; unclear D gene. Trimming removed 2 bases from V and 3 bases from J, with 9 bases in between. Germline V CDR1 and CDR2: SGHRS, YFSETQ. The CDR3 is made up of 13 amino acids. The CDR3 DNA reads as TGCGCCAGCAGCTTCAGTAACGACTACGAGCAGTACTTC. This codes for CASSFSNDYEQYF.

This chain connects TRBV10-2 to TRBJ1-1; 8 nucleotides align to TRBD1. The CDR3 covers 15 residues. Germline lookup yields CDR1 WSHSY and CDR2 SAAADI. V gave up 7 bases and J gave up 0 bases; unmatched junction bases: 7. CDR3 loop: CASTPRTGMNTEAFF. For the CDR3, the DNA is TGCGCCAGCACCCCCCGGACAGGGATGAACACTGAAGCTTTCTTT.

V gene TRBV11-2 combines with J gene TRBJ1-5; TRBD1 agrees at 8 bases. V trimming: 1 base; J trimming: 4 bases; junction bases outside the gene matches: 6. CDR1 SGHAT and CDR2 FQNNGV come from the germline V gene. The CDR3 loop spans 16 amino acids. The CDR3 here is CASSLGGTGANQPQHF. CDR3 DNA sequence: TGTGCCAGCAGCTTAGGTGGGACAGGAGCTAATCAGCCCCAGCATTTT. The variable domain in full, with the rest retrieved from reference TRBV11-2 and TRBJ1-5, is EAGVAQSPRYKIIEKRQSVAFWCNPISGHATLYWYQQILGQGPKLLIQFQNNGVVDDSQLPKDRFSAERLKGVDSTLKIQPAKLEDSAVYLCASSLGGTGANQPQHFGDGTRLSIL.

The rearrangement joins TRBV28 to TRBJ1-1, with D perhaps TRBD1 (5 bases). The CDR3 runs to 15 residues. Germline assignment: CDR1 MDHEN and CDR2 SYDVKM. V lost 2 bases to trimming and J lost 0 bases, with 10 bases between them. The CDR3 reads CASSLGGVMNTEAFF. CDR3 sequence (DNA): TGTGCCAGCAGTTTAGGAGGGGTCATGAACACTGAAGCTTTCTTT.

The chain uses TRBV11-1 and TRBJ1-2; D gene uncertain. Germline V lookup: CDR1 SGHAT, CDR2 FQDESV (reference sequence). The V end lost 5 bases, the J end lost 8 bases, and 12 bases lay between the germline ends. The CDR3 consists of 12 residues. CDR3 nucleotides: TGTGCCAGCAGCCCGGGGTTGTCGGGCTACACCTTC. It is translated as CASSPGLSGYTF.

The chain combines TRBV7-6 with TRBJ2-2; D is unclear. This CDR3 is built from 16 residues. The V gene's germline CDR1 is SGHVS and CDR2 FNYEAQ. Between the trimmed V and J ends, which lost 1 base and 0 bases, there was a span of 9 bases. The CDR3 loop is CASSLEPNTNTGELFF. The CDR3 DNA sequence: TGTGCCAGCAGCTTAGAGCCTAATACGAACACCGGGGAGCTGTTTTTT.

The gene calls are TRBV7-8 and TRBJ1-1, with 8 bases that match TRBD1. This CDR3 spans 17 amino acids. Germline loops: CDR1 SGHVS, CDR2 FQNEAQ. J gave up 4 bases and V 1 base, and 11 bases lay outside the gene matches. The CDR3 sequence: CASSLVGQGGVGTEAFF. The CDR3 region has the DNA TGTGCCAGCAGCTTAGTTGGACAGGGAGGTGTTGGCACTGAAGCTTTCTTT. The full variable domain, in which reference TRBV7-8 and TRBJ1-1 provide the parts outside the CDR3, is GAGVSQSPRYKVAKRGQDVALRCDPISGHVSLFWYQQALGQGPEFLTYFQNEAQLDKSGLPSDRFFAERPEGSVSTLKIQRTQQEDSAVYLCASSLVGQGGVGTEAFFGQGTRLTVV.

This chain connects TRBV6-5 to TRBJ1-1; perhaps TRBD1 as D (5 bases). V lost 4 bases and J lost 1, with 10 bases in between. This CDR3 contains 14 residues. Germline V gene lookup returns CDR1 MNHEY and CDR2 SVGAGI. CDR3 nucleotides: TGTGCCAGCAGTTCTCGACAGAAGAACACTGAAGCTTTCTTT. Residues: CASSSRQKNTEAFF.

In nucleotides, the CDR3 is TGTGCCAGCAGCCTAGTAGTGGCGGGGGTTAATGAGCAGTTCTTC. It is translated as CASSLVVAGVNEQFF. The chain recombines TRBV14 with TRBJ2-1; 7 bases map to TRBD2. Germline-derived CDR1 and CDR2 are SGHDN and FVKESK. V dropped 4 bases and J dropped 7; count of bases not matched to a gene: 10. The CDR3 loop spans 15 amino acids. The variable domain in full, completed from reference TRBV14 and TRBJ2-1, reads EAGVTQFPSHSVIEKGQTVTLRCDPISGHDNLYWYRRVMGKEIKFLLHFVKESKQDESGMPNNRFLAERTGGTYSTLKVQPAELEDSGVYFCASSLVVAGVNEQFFGPGTRLTVL.

The chain recombines TRBV7-8 with TRBJ2-1; D is possibly TRBD2 (6 bases). Germline-derived CDR1 and CDR2 are SGHVS and FQNEAQ. CDR3 length: 16 residues. The V gene lost 1 base and the J gene lost 2 bases, with 12 bases spanning the gap. Here the CDR3 reads CASSLELSGPYNEQFF. Here the CDR3 DNA reads TGTGCCAGCAGCTTAGAACTCAGCGGGCCCTACAATGAGCAGTTCTTC.

The chain recombines TRBV19 with TRBJ2-7; 7 bases map to TRBD2. Germline CDR1 LNHDA, CDR2 SQIVND (reference sequence). Trimming at V came to 5 bases and at J to 0 bases, leaving 7 bases not matched to a gene. This CDR3 is built from 15 residues. The CDR3 region has the DNA TGTGCCAGTAGTTCGGCTAGCGGCGGCTCCTACGAGCAGTACTTC. Protein sequence: CASSSASGGSYEQYF.